This note documents a single T cell receptor beta chain sequence. Trimming shortened V by 8 bases and J by 11 bases, and 15 bases separated the two germline ends. The CDR3 runs to 11 residues. Germline loops: CDR1 LNHDA, CDR2 SQIVND (reference sequence). This sample is drawn from a study of Ad26.COV2.S vaccination and SARS-CoV-2 variants. Generated by immunoSEQ multiplex PCR, the TCRdb table keeps only in-frame clones and is missing some. The table includes a few hundred thousand clones, 90% detected once. Indicated treatment: about 20 received Ad26.COV2.S at low or high dose, single or two shots; about five received placebo; per-sample allocation not given. Sampling was done on day 63 after the first vaccine or placebo injection.

The specimen was peripheral blood, collected in a trial of Ad26.COV2.S vaccine versus placebo. This chain connects TRBV19 to TRBJ1-1, with a possible D match to TRBD1 (6 bases). The clonotype originates from a person aged 18 to 65 who received the Ad26.COV2.S COVID-19 vaccine or a placebo. CDR3 in amino acids: CASGTFFEAFF. Here the CDR3 DNA reads TGTGCCAGTGGGACATTTTTTGAGGCTTTCTTT.